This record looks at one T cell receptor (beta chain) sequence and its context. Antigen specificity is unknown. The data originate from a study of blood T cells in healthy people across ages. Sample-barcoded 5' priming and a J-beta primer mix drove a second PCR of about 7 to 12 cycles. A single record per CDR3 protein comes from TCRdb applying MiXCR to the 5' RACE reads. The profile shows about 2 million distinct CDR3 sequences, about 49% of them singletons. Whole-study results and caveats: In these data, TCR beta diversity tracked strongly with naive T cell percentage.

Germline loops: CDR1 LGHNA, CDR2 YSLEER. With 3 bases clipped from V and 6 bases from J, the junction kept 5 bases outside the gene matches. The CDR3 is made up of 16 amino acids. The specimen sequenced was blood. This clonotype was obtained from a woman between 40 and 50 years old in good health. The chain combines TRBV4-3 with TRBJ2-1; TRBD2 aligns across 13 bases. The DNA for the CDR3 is TGCGCCAGCAGCCACCTACTAGCGGGGGGGCTCAATGAGCAGTTCTTC. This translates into CASSHLLAGGLNEQFF.